This TCR beta chain was obtained from a study of blood T cell repertoires in COVID-19. Study in general: Some COVID-19 samples were acute and others convalescent; all came from the United States, Italy and Spain. Sources were T cells, B-cell-depleted T cells, or PBMCs; the material itself was cDNA or gDNA.

Deletions cut 5 bases from V and 3 bases from J, with 12 bases between. This CDR3 region has 14 residues. The germline CDR1 and CDR2 sequences are MNHEY and SMNVEV (reference sequence). Some clones are missing from TCRdb's copy, which holds only in-frame ones; the method was immunoSEQ multiplex PCR. The sample consists of approximately 290,000 clones, over 75% of them appearing once. Sequenced input: PBMCs or T cells enriched from blood (not recorded which). V and J are TRBV27 and TRBJ2-3, with D perhaps matching TRBD2 (5 bases). The clonotype comes from a woman in her twenties or thirties who had recovered from COVID-19. This CDR3 is CASSIRDATDTQYF. CDR3 nucleotide sequence: TGTGCCAGCAGTATCCGGGATGCTACAGATACGCAGTATTTT.